This TCR beta chain was documented in a study of PD-L1 blockade in urothelial cancer (dated by TCRdb to about 2017). With respect to the entire study: Every patient began therapy in about 2014 and was given atezolizumab 1,200 mg intravenously every 3 weeks. About 85% of the 29 patients were identified as males with urothelial cancer of bladder origin, and a prior smoking history was reported by 18 of 29 patients. Patients had an ECOG performance status of 0 or 1 and had received between 0 and 3 prior chemotherapy regimens. Blood samples were analyzed at 3 weeks after treatment start (second dose) and at 6 weeks after treatment start. A median of roughly 140,000 T cells and 80,000 or so unique TCRs was obtained from blood samples, and a median clonality of 0.080 was observed. Somatic, immune and clinical correlates of response to PD-L1 blockade with atezolizumab in urothelial cancer were the focus of an exploratory multi-omic analysis. TCR sequencing covered pretreatment tumor samples and matched, serially collected peripheral blood taken before and after atezolizumab treatment. Progression-free survival longer than 6 months counted as durable clinical benefit, and TCR features were additionally tested against both progression-free and overall survival. Whole exome sequencing and RNA sequencing of pretreatment tumors were performed alongside TCR sequencing in the same patients. Durable clinical benefit was achieved by nine patients and was not achieved by 20 patients. Twenty-nine patients had pretreatment blood TCR-seq, approximately 24 had at least one posttreatment blood collection, and approximately 24 had tumor TCR-seq. On the study overall, not on this receptor specifically: Among patients with durable benefit, tumor-associated TCR clones showed greater expansion in peripheral blood 3 weeks after treatment started (n of about 21, p = 0.022). Because the sample size was small (n = 29) and many of the analyses were exploratory, the results are meant to be hypothesis-generating. A pretreatment peripheral blood TCR clonality below the median was linked to improved progression-free and overall survival.

Points on this clone: Its antigen is unknown. No much larger clonotype is one base removed from it; base qualities were not supplied.

The meaning of the sample's time point label: pretreatment peripheral blood. A cohort of about 30 patients with locally advanced or metastatic urothelial carcinoma, treated at Memorial Sloan Kettering on a trial protocol, was included. Peripheral blood mononuclear cells were collected pretreatment and during treatment, with between 1 and 8 total time points per patient. The Qiagen DNeasy Blood extraction kit was used to purify genomic DNA from total PBMCs and from tumor samples. Collected pretreatment and during treatment, PBMCs were isolated and stored as previously described. Each PCR received spiked-in synthetic TCR analog templates so that absolute template abundance could be estimated from read counts. The immunoSEQ assay was used to amplify TCRbeta CDR3 regions from genomic DNA with bias-controlled V and J gene primers. Sequencing of rearranged TCRbeta segments was done at approximately 20X coverage. In the original analysis: Sequencing errors were corrected by clustering, and CDR3s were annotated against IMGT so that V, D and J genes could be assigned. Downstream analyses used only productive TCRbeta rearrangements and left out out-of-frame or stop-codon sequences. Clonality was calculated as one minus the Shannon entropy normalized by the log of the number of unique productive sequences. Clones differing between time points or between blood and tumor were identified using Fisher's exact test with Benjamini-Hochberg correction, with an adjusted p below 0.01 applied as the threshold. Drawn from immuneACCESS, this table holds only the in-frame rearrangements with V and J called that TCRdb kept. Clones are partly lost; checked studies trace under half to an unresolved V gene and leave the rest unexplained. That table supplies the V and J calls and clone size; D and trimming were determined from the DNA. The sample table lists 50,000 or so clones, more than 80% of them with a count of one. Approximately 1.5% of the sample lies in the top ten.

The sequenced sample was PBMCs, obtained around atezolizumab (anti-PD-L1) treatment. The sequence was collected from a man aged 45 to 65 with urothelial cancer.

The CDR3 amino acid sequence is: CASSLGTGGRSQPQHF. The nucleotide sequence is TGCGCCAGCAGCTTGGGAACAGGGGGACGAAGTCAGCCCCAGCATTTT. The chain is encoded by TRBV5-1 joined to TRBJ1-5; TRBD1 matches 8 bases in the middle. Spanning cysteine to phenylalanine, the CDR3 consists of 16 amino acids. The only DNA kept is the CDR3, 48 bases in frame from the first base. Compared with germline, V lacks 0 bases and J lacks 6 bases; bases without a gene match: 8. As encoded in the germline V gene, CDR1 is SGHRS while CDR2 is YFSETQ.